The rows below give T cell receptor beta chains drawn from one sample of a study of blood T cell repertoires in COVID-19. The repertoire was sequenced with immunoSEQ multiplex PCR; TCRdb's copy has only in-frame clones and lacks some. The sample yields some 170,000 clones, more than 85% seen once. The sequencing input was PBMCs or T cells enriched from blood (not recorded which). All receptors come from a human donor with acute COVID-19. The donor label of this sample is uncertain. The CDR3 runs from the conserved cysteine through the conserved F or W. The order of the fields is J gene, D gene, clone size, V gene, CDR3 DNA, CDR3 protein. A D gene is named only where the DNA matches it firmly. Only part of the rows carry a size: once, few, many, or a class if the clone is expanded.

j_gene: TRBJ2-3
d_gene: TRBD1
abundance: -
v_gene: TRBV10-3
CDR3nt: TGTGCCATCAGTGAGCAGGGGGAGACAGATACGCAGTATTTT
CDR3aa: CAISEQGETDTQYF

j_gene: TRBJ2-7
d_gene: -
abundance: -
v_gene: TRBV7-2
CDR3nt: TGTGCCAGCAGCCTTACGACAGGCACCTACGAGCAGTACTTC
CDR3aa: CASSLTTGTYEQYF

j_gene: TRBJ1-1
d_gene: -
abundance: -
v_gene: TRBV11-3
CDR3nt: TGTGCCAGCAGCCCCGACCCCCCGGGGACTGAAGCTTTCTTT
CDR3aa: CASSPDPPGTEAFF

j_gene: TRBJ2-5
d_gene: -
abundance: once
v_gene: TRBV7-2
CDR3nt: TGTGCCAGCAGCTGGAGGGGTCCAGAGACCCAGTACTTC
CDR3aa: CASSWRGPETQYF

j_gene: TRBJ2-5
d_gene: -
abundance: once
v_gene: TRBV2
CDR3nt: TGTGCCAGCAGAGCCCAAGAGACCCAGTACTTC
CDR3aa: CASRAQETQYF

j_gene: TRBJ2-2
d_gene: TRBD2
abundance: -
v_gene: TRBV7-9
CDR3nt: TGTGCCAGCAGCTTAGATCCGGGACTAGCTAACACCGGGGAGCTGTTTTTT
CDR3aa: CASSLDPGLANTGELFF

j_gene: TRBJ2-7
d_gene: TRBD1
abundance: few
v_gene: TRBV10-2
CDR3nt: TGCGCCAGCAGCGGGACAGGTACTTCCTACGAGCAGTACTTC
CDR3aa: CASSGTGTSYEQYF

j_gene: TRBJ1-1
d_gene: -
abundance: -
v_gene: TRBV13
CDR3nt: TGTGCCAGCAGCTTAGAGGCAGGGGCAGGGACTGAAGCTTTCTTT
CDR3aa: CASSLEAGAGTEAFF

j_gene: TRBJ1-2
d_gene: -
abundance: -
v_gene: TRBV6-1
CDR3nt: TGTGCCAGCAGTGAAGGTACCCTAACCTTC
CDR3aa: CASSEGTLTF

j_gene: TRBJ2-2
d_gene: TRBD1
abundance: once
v_gene: TRBV24-1
CDR3nt: TGTGCCACCAGTGAGGGACAGGGGAACACCGGGGAGCTGTTTTTT
CDR3aa: CATSEGQGNTGELFF

j_gene: TRBJ1-1
d_gene: -
abundance: -
v_gene: TRBV4-2
CDR3nt: TGTGCCAGCAGCCAAGAAACGGTACCTACTGAAGCTTTCTTT
CDR3aa: CASSQETVPTEAFF

j_gene: TRBJ2-1
d_gene: TRBD2
abundance: -
v_gene: TRBV5-5
CDR3nt: TGTGCCAGCAGCCCTGGGACTAGCGGGGGGGAGCAGTTCTTC
CDR3aa: CASSPGTSGGEQFF

j_gene: TRBJ1-1
d_gene: -
abundance: -
v_gene: TRBV12-5
CDR3nt: TGTGCTAGTGGTCTTGGGGGGGCGACTGAAGCTTTCTTT
CDR3aa: CASGLGGATEAFF

j_gene: TRBJ2-7
d_gene: -
abundance: -
v_gene: TRBV5-1
CDR3nt: TGCGCCAGCAGCTTGGAGGGGCATGTGAGGTACTCCTACGAGCAGTACTTC
CDR3aa: CASSLEGHVRYSYEQYF

j_gene: TRBJ2-2
d_gene: TRBD1
abundance: few
v_gene: TRBV19
CDR3nt: TGTGCCAGTAGTATGAGGATGGGACAGGGGGCCGGGGAGCTGTTTTTT
CDR3aa: CASSMRMGQGAGELFF

j_gene: TRBJ2-7
d_gene: -
abundance: -
v_gene: TRBV2
CDR3nt: TGTGCCAGCGGGGGACACCTTGGGCCCGAGCAGTACTTC
CDR3aa: CASGGHLGPEQYF

j_gene: TRBJ1-1
d_gene: TRBD1
abundance: -
v_gene: TRBV7-9
CDR3nt: TGTGCCAGCAGAGTAGAGGGGGCGTCGAACACTGAAGCTTTCTTT
CDR3aa: CASRVEGASNTEAFF

j_gene: TRBJ1-1
d_gene: -
abundance: -
v_gene: TRBV30
CDR3nt: TGTGCCTGGAGTGTACGAGGCGGGCACACTGAAGCTTTCTTT
CDR3aa: CAWSVRGGHTEAFF

j_gene: TRBJ1-5
d_gene: TRBD1
abundance: -
v_gene: TRBV27
CDR3nt: TGTGCCAGCAGTTTTACCGGGACAGGGTATCAGCCCCAGCATTTT
CDR3aa: CASSFTGTGYQPQHF

j_gene: TRBJ1-1
d_gene: -
abundance: -
v_gene: TRBV18
CDR3nt: TGTGCCAGCTCACCACAGGGAGACACTGAAGCTTTCTTT
CDR3aa: CASSPQGDTEAFF

j_gene: TRBJ1-1
d_gene: TRBD1
abundance: -
v_gene: TRBV7-9
CDR3nt: TGTGCCAGCAGGTTACTCGGACAGGGGCCGAACACTGAAGCTTTCTTT
CDR3aa: CASRLLGQGPNTEAFF

j_gene: TRBJ2-1
d_gene: TRBD2
abundance: -
v_gene: TRBV7-2
CDR3nt: TGTGCCAGCAGCTTAGTCGGGGGGGCCAACAATGAGCAGTTCTTC
CDR3aa: CASSLVGGANNEQFF